This TCR beta chain was sequenced during a study of blood T cells in healthy people across ages. The CDR3 has 16 residues. The authors ran a second PCR of about 6 to 11 cycles using a sample-barcoded 5' primer and a J-beta primer mix. One entry per CDR3 protein, called by TCRdb with MiXCR from the 5' RACE reads. The table records about 1.4 million distinct CDR3 sequences, roughly 60% of them present only once. The source is a man aged 18 to 29 in good health. Sequencing used blood. The chain carries TRBV21-1 and TRBJ1-2. TRBV21-1 is assigned pseudogene status. The CDR3 reads CASSPASRGKPIGYTF. The DNA of the CDR3 is TGTGCCAGCAGCCCGGCGAGTAGGGGGAAACCAATTGGCTACACCTTC.